This T cell receptor beta chain comes out of a study of T cells in Graves' hyperthyroidism and ophthalmopathy. Regarding the study as a whole: Most thyroid clonotypes expanded above 0.001 were also detected in blood.

Trimming stripped 6 bases from V and 2 bases from J, with 12 bases between. Looked up from germline, CDR1 is MNHEY and CDR2 is SMNVEV (reference sequence). This CDR3 is built from 14 residues. This clonotype was counted many times. Its antigen is still unknown. Regions amplified from RNA transcripts were the TCR beta CDR3 regions. The primer set for the first-round RT-PCR of the TCR CDR3 was HTBI. Each CDR3 protein is one row after TCRdb ran MiXCR on the multiplex PCR reads. The data hold more than 250,000 distinct CDR3 sequences, with roughly 15% observed a single time. The receptor's source is a woman in her forties or fifties with Graves' hyperthyroidism that later progressed to Graves' ophthalmopathy. The genes are TRBV27 and TRBJ2-3, with D unresolved. Sequences were obtained from blood. CDR3 region: CASRQRIFTDTQYF. The CDR3 DNA reads TGTGCCAGCAGACAAAGAATATTCACAGATACGCAGTATTTT.